This TCR beta chain is from a study of cytomegalovirus exposure and HLA in healthy donors. Study details: One earlier analysis, a look at 200 million or so T cells, found some 120 million unique TCR beta sequences. Out of around 360 genotyped donors, roughly 83% belonged to the Caucasian-associated ancestry cluster. Study results and limitations: Sequences of the TCR beta chain were said to predict the HLA-A and HLA-B alleles of most subjects accurately.

A multiplex PCR was run with 60 Vbeta primers and 13 Jbeta primers. The repertoire was sequenced with immunoSEQ multiplex PCR; TCRdb's copy has only in-frame clones and lacks some. In the table there are about 190,000 clones, approximately 75% of which are singletons. Those who donated were healthy bone marrow donors. Only one count was recorded for this clone. Its antigen is not known. V dropped 7 bases and J dropped 6; count of bases not matched to a gene: 6. This CDR3 is 13 amino acids long. CDR1 SNHLY and CDR2 FYNNEI come from the germline V gene. This clonotype originated in a man aged 25 to 40 in good health and CMV-seropositive. V gene TRBV2 combines with J gene TRBJ1-5; 7 bases match TRBD1. Sequenced material: PBMCs. The CDR3 nucleotides read TGTGCCAGCACAGAACAGGGGAGTCAGCCCCAGCATTTT. It translates to CASTEQGSQPQHF.